Below, 28 T cell receptor beta chains from the same sample are listed, as sequenced in a study of cytomegalovirus exposure and HLA in healthy donors. The PCR had 60 Vbeta and 13 Jbeta primers. Clones were read by immunoSEQ multiplex PCR, and TCRdb kept only the in-frame ones, dropping some. Altogether about 160,000 clones are present, around 85% being singletons, with the ten largest covering about 4.5%. Sequenced material: PBMCs. The receptors were sampled from a man aged 40-55 years in good health and CMV-seronegative.

The chain couples TRBV30 to TRBJ1-2, with D possibly TRBD1 on 5 matching bases. V lost 0 bases and J 6 bases, leaving 14 bases between the germline ends. This CDR3 is 14 amino acids long. Looked up from germline, CDR1 is GTSNPN and CDR2 is SVGIG (reference sequence). DNA for the CDR3: TGTGCCTGGAGTGTAGTGGGGGGTGAAGATGGCTACACCTTC. Protein: CAWSVVGGEDGYTF.

The chain joins TRBV6-5 to TRBJ1-1; D ambiguous. V gave up 5 bases and J gave up 1 base, with 11 bases separating them. Looked up from germline, CDR1 is MNHEY and CDR2 is SVGAGI. This CDR3 has 14 amino acids. CDR3 amino acids: CASSDPARNTEAFF. In nucleotides, the CDR3 is TGTGCCAGCAGTGATCCAGCGAGGAACACTGAAGCTTTCTTT.

V gene TRBV7-9 combines with J gene TRBJ2-5; weak D call: TRBD2 (5 bases). V dropped 8 bases and J dropped 8 bases, with 15 bases sitting between them. This CDR3 has 12 amino acids. Germline V lookup: CDR1 SEHNR, CDR2 FQNEAQ (reference sequence). As DNA, the CDR3 is TGTGCCAGCGTGGACTCGAGTGAAACCCAGTACTTC. This sequence encodes CASVDSSETQYF.

The chain employs TRBV5-4 and TRBJ1-6; 10 bases map to TRBD1. Losses at the gene ends were 0 bases for V and 7 bases for J; bases not matched to a gene: 4. There are 16 residues in the CDR3. In germline, CDR1 is SGHNT, CDR2 YYREEE (reference sequence). The CDR3 region has the DNA TGTGCCAGCAGCTTGGGACAGGGGGCTAGGAATTCACCCCTCCACTTT. This codes for CASSLGQGARNSPLHF.

This clone was detected only a few times. V and J are TRBV19 and TRBJ2-5; the D is unclear. Trimming shortened V by 5 bases and J by 1 base, and 2 bases separated the two germline ends. The CDR3 totals 11 residues. Germline CDR1 and CDR2: LNHDA and SQIVND (reference sequence). The CDR3 is CASSRQETQYF. CDR3 sequence (DNA): TGTGCCAGTAGTCGCCAAGAGACCCAGTACTTC. The entire variable domain, with the rest obtained from reference TRBV19 and TRBJ2-5, is as follows: DGGITQSPKYLFRKEGQNVTLSCEQNLNHDAMYWYRQDPGQGLRLIYYSQIVNDFQKGDIAEGYSVSREKKESFPLTVTSAQKNPTAFYLCASSRQETQYFGPGTRLLVL.

The chain employs TRBV11-2 and TRBJ2-7; no clear D gene. The V end lost 3 bases, the J end lost 2 bases, and 5 bases lay between the germline ends. CDR1 SGHAT and CDR2 FQNNGV come from the germline V gene. CDR3 length equals 12 residues. CDR3 region: CASSFIAYEQYF. CDR3 coding DNA: TGTGCCAGCAGCTTCATAGCCTACGAGCAGTACTTC.

The chain employs TRBV7-8 and TRBJ2-6; 7 nucleotides agree with TRBD1. Losses at the gene ends were 1 base for V and 0 bases for J; bases not matched to a gene: 3. The CDR3 sequence is 17 residues long. Germline V lookup: CDR1 SGHVS, CDR2 FQNEAQ. CDR3: CASSLGTGASGANVLTF. Here the CDR3 DNA reads TGTGCCAGCAGCTTAGGCACAGGGGCCTCTGGGGCCAACGTCCTGACTTTC.

J is TRBJ1-2 and V is TRBV10-3; a weak D match, TRBD1 (5 bases). V was pared by 10 bases and J by 7 bases, with 13 bases between. Germline CDR1 reads ENHRY; CDR2 reads SYGVKD. The CDR3 has 11 amino acids. Here the CDR3 reads CATGGGIGYTF. The CDR3 coding sequence is TGTGCCACCGGGGGGGGGATTGGCTACACCTTC.

The chain joins TRBV13 to TRBJ2-7; 7 bases match TRBD2. The CDR3 totals 15 residues. Germline CDR1 is PRHDT and CDR2 is FYEKMQ (reference sequence). V lost 0 bases and J lost 3; bases outside the gene matches: 5. DNA of the CDR3: TGTGCCAGCAGCTTAGGACGGGGGGTCCTCTACGAGCAGTACTTC. Translated: CASSLGRGVLYEQYF.

This chain uses TRBV6-5 with TRBJ1-3; D is perhaps TRBD1 (5 bases). The germline V gene has CDR1 MNHEY and CDR2 SVGAGI. Trimming pared 7 bases from V and 0 bases from J, leaving 13 bases between. This CDR3 comprises 15 residues. The CDR3 here is CASTHGGSSGNTIYF. CDR3 bases: TGTGCCAGCACCCACGGGGGTAGCTCTGGAAACACCATATATTTT.

The gene calls are TRBV10-3 and TRBJ1-2, with D unclear. The germline CDR1 and CDR2 sequences are ENHRY and SYGVKD. CDR3 length: 12 amino acids. Trimming took off 4 bases at V and 2 bases at J, with 5 bases between the two ends. DNA for the CDR3: TGTGCCATCAGTGCAGGAAACTATGGCTACACCTTC. This sequence encodes CAISAGNYGYTF.

This chain links TRBV6-1 with TRBJ2-3; 12 nucleotides align to TRBD2. J was trimmed by 4 bases and V by 6 bases; bases with no gene match: 5. This CDR3 has 15 residues. The germline gives CDR1 MNHNS, CDR2 SASEGT. CDR3 nucleotides: TGTGCCAGCAGGAGACTAGCGGGGGTCCCAGATACGCAGTATTTT. Translation: CASRRLAGVPDTQYF.

Here the CDR3 DNA reads TGTGCCAGCAATAGCGGGGGGACAGATACGCAGTATTTT. This encodes CASNSGGTDTQYF. The rearrangement uses TRBV27 and TRBJ2-3, with 10 bases fitting TRBD2. The length of the CDR3 is 13 residues. Germline V gives CDR1 MNHEY, CDR2 SMNVEV (reference sequence). With 7 bases clipped from V and 3 bases from J, the junction kept 1 base outside the gene matches.

The rearrangement joins TRBV27 to TRBJ1-3; 9 bases align to TRBD1. The CDR3 sequence is 16 residues long. Germline trimming cut 2 bases from V and 4 bases from J; bases unmatched to any gene: 6. In germline, CDR1 is MNHEY, CDR2 SMNVEV (reference sequence). The CDR3 region is CASSLTQQGAGNTIYF. CDR3 nucleotides: TGTGCCAGCAGTTTAACCCAACAGGGGGCGGGAAACACCATATATTTT.

DNA of the CDR3: TGTGCCAGTACACAGGTTGAGCAAAACATTCAGTACTTC. It is translated as CASTQVEQNIQYF. V is TRBV19 and J is TRBJ2-4, with D possibly matching TRBD1 (5 bases). Trimming pared 7 bases from V and 5 bases from J, leaving 12 bases between. Germline V CDR1 and CDR2: LNHDA, SQIVND (reference sequence). The CDR3 covers 13 residues.

This clone turned up a few times. The chain combines TRBV21-1 with TRBJ1-4; the table's D call, TRBD1, was not checked against the DNA. TRBV21-1 is flagged as a pseudogene. The length of the CDR3 is 17 residues. The CDR3 bases are TGTGCCAGCAGCCTCCGGGACAGGGGCATTGATAATGAAAAACTGTTTTTT. Protein sequence: CASSLRDRGIDNEKLFF.

CDR3 DNA sequence: TGTGCCAGCAGCTCCCGAGCTATTTCTGAAGCTTTCTTT. Its translation is CASSSRAISEAFF. The rearrangement joins TRBV7-2 to TRBJ1-1; D unclear. Trimming took off 4 bases at V and 6 bases at J, with 12 bases between the two ends. The length of the CDR3 is 13 residues. Germline CDR1 SGHTA, CDR2 FQGNSA.

This clone was counted a single time. The rearrangement uses TRBV18 and TRBJ2-3; the match to TRBD2 covers 7 bases. CDR3 length: 13 residues. Germline CDR1 is KGHSH and CDR2 is LQKENI. V dropped 3 bases and J dropped 6; count of bases not matched to a gene: 3. The CDR3 bases are TGTGCCAGCTCACCCCAGACTAGCGATACGCAGTATTTT. Translating gives CASSPQTSDTQYF.

This clone was seen a few times. V is TRBV6-6 and J is TRBJ1-1, with 7 bases that match TRBD1. Germline V gene sequence: CDR1 MNHNY, CDR2 SVGAGI (reference sequence). This CDR3 is built from 14 residues. V was pared by 7 bases and J by 5 bases, with 10 bases of the junction left unmatched. Written as DNA, the CDR3 is TGTGCCAGCACTTTGGGGACAGCAGAAACTGAAGCTTTCTTT. Translated: CASTLGTAETEAFF.

In this sample, this clone turned up once. This chain links TRBV9 with TRBJ2-1; 9 nucleotides align to TRBD1. Germline V gene data show CDR1 as SGDLS and CDR2 as YYNGEE. The CDR3 spans 15 residues. Trimming cost V 4 bases and J 8 bases; bases outside gene matches: 10. The CDR3 bases are TGTGCCAGCAGCCTCCGGGACAGGGAGGTAGATGAGCAGTTCTTC. It codes for CASSLRDREVDEQFF.

V usage is TRBV18 and J usage is TRBJ1-2, with D perhaps matching TRBD1 (5 bases). This CDR3 spans 14 amino acids. Germline V gene lookup returns CDR1 KGHSH and CDR2 LQKENI. With 0 bases removed from V and 5 bases from J, the gap between germline ends came to 10 bases. CDR3 region: CASSPPGRGYGYTF. CDR3 sequence (DNA): TGTGCCAGCTCACCACCGGGCCGGGGGTATGGCTACACCTTC. Looking up the rest from reference TRBV18 and TRBJ1-2 gives the full variable domain: NAGVMQNPRHLVRRRGQEARLRCSPMKGHSHVYWYRQLPEEGLKFMVYLQKENIIDESGMPKERFSAEFPKEGPSILRIQQVVRGDSAAYFCASSPPGRGYGYTFGSGTRLTVV.

The chain uses TRBV7-9 and TRBJ1-1, with a weak D call TRBD1 (6 bases). V was clipped by 10 bases and J by 3 bases, with 12 bases between them. Germline loops: CDR1 SEHNR, CDR2 FQNEAQ (reference sequence). The CDR3 runs 12 residues. Here the CDR3 reads CAIEGGDTEAFF. The CDR3 coding sequence is TGTGCCATCGAGGGGGGGGACACTGAAGCTTTCTTT.

The rearrangement uses TRBV27 and TRBJ2-7, with a weak D call TRBD1 (6 bases). CDR1 is MNHEY, CDR2 SMNVEV, per germline (reference sequence). V lost 5 bases and J lost 2, with 13 bases in between. This CDR3 comprises 14 residues. CDR3 coding DNA: TGTGCCAGCAGTACCGGGACATCCACCTACGAGCAGTACTTC. It is translated as CASSTGTSTYEQYF.

V gene TRBV9 combines with J gene TRBJ2-7; 8 nucleotides align to TRBD1. This CDR3 spans 14 amino acids. J lost 3 bases, V lost 3 bases, and 5 bases had no gene match. Germline lookup yields CDR1 SGDLS and CDR2 YYNGEE. For the CDR3, the DNA is TGTGCCAGCAGCGCAGGACAGGGTCTCTACGAGCAGTACTTC. It specifies CASSAGQGLYEQYF.

This clone was detected once. This chain uses TRBV28 with TRBJ2-2; D is unclear. The CDR3 extends over 13 amino acids. Germline V gives CDR1 MDHEN, CDR2 SYDVKM. The V end was cut by 6 bases, the J end by 1 base, with 6 bases between. The CDR3 nucleotides read TGTGCCAGCAGCCCCCAGAACACCGGGGAGCTGTTTTTT. This translates into CASSPQNTGELFF.

The rearrangement uses TRBV27 and TRBJ2-3, with 12 bases matching TRBD2. This CDR3 has 16 residues. The germline gives CDR1 MNHEY, CDR2 SMNVEV (reference sequence). V lost 5 bases, J lost 4 bases, and 7 bases stayed unmatched. CDR3 residues: CASSPLTSGGPDTQYF. For the CDR3, the DNA is TGTGCCAGCAGTCCCCTGACTAGCGGGGGCCCAGATACGCAGTATTTT.

The gene calls are TRBV10-3 and TRBJ2-2; TRBD1 is a possible D gene (6 bases). The germline V gene has CDR1 ENHRY and CDR2 SYGVKD. V gave up 3 bases and J gave up 0 bases, with 20 bases separating them. This CDR3 comprises 19 residues. CDR3 region: CAISDTPLTGTPNTGELFF. Here the CDR3 DNA reads TGTGCCATCAGTGATACCCCCCTCACCGGGACACCGAACACCGGGGAGCTGTTTTTT.

The genes are TRBV5-6 and TRBJ1-2; 9 nucleotides line up with TRBD1. The length of the CDR3 is 14 residues. V was clipped by 4 bases and J by 9 bases; unmatched bases: 10. The germline V gene encodes CDR1 SGHDT and CDR2 YYEEEE. The chain's CDR3 is CASSGRGTGSSYTF. CDR3 nucleotides: TGTGCCAGCAGCGGACGGGGGACAGGGAGTAGCTACACCTTC. Filled out from reference TRBV5-6 and TRBJ1-2, the complete variable domain reads DAGVTQSPTHLIKTRGQQVTLRCSPKSGHDTVSWYQQALGQGPQFIFQYYEEEERQRGNFPDRFSGHQFPNYSSELNVNALLLGDSALYLCASSGRGTGSSYTFGSGTRLTVV.